Below are 23 T cell receptor beta chains sequenced from a single sample in a study of T cell changes during pregnancy in multiple sclerosis. TCRdb's table, derived via immunoSEQ multiplex PCR, lists solely in-frame clones and lacks some. Of tens of thousands of clones in the sample, under 95% are singletons; the top ten hold 0.4% to 0.55%. The sequencing used CD4+ T cells from peripheral blood mononuclear cells, collected in the third trimester of pregnancy. The receptors shown here come from a female donor with multiple sclerosis, enrolled in a pregnancy study.

This chain joins TRBV7-2 and TRBJ2-1, with a weak D call TRBD2 (5 bases). Trimming took 5 bases from V and 0 from J, leaving 17 bases between them. Germline CDR1 is SGHTA and CDR2 is FQGNSA. CDR3 length: 17 residues. DNA for the CDR3: TGTGCCAGCAGCCCCCGCCTAGCCGGAAGCTCCTACAATGAGCAGTTCTTC. This codes for CASSPRLAGSSYNEQFF.

This chain connects TRBV18 to TRBJ2-3; D uncertain. Trimming took off 1 base at V and 3 bases at J, with 8 bases between the two ends. The CDR3 is 14 residues long. Germline CDR1 reads KGHSH; CDR2 reads LQKENI. The CDR3 region is CASSPRTGTDTQYF. The CDR3 coding sequence is TGTGCCAGCTCACCACGAACGGGTACAGATACGCAGTATTTT.

The rearrangement links TRBV2 to TRBJ2-7; D possibly corresponds to TRBD1 (6 bases). CDR3 length: 14 residues. CDR1 and CDR2 from the germline V gene are SNHLY and FYNNEI. V shed 3 bases and J shed 0 bases, with 9 bases lying between them. The CDR3 is CASSDRQASYEQYF. Written as DNA, the CDR3 is TGTGCCAGCAGTGATCGACAGGCCTCCTACGAGCAGTACTTC.

DNA for the CDR3: TGTGCCAGCAGCTTAGGGACAGGGGAAGATGGCTACACCTTC. Residues: CASSLGTGEDGYTF. V is TRBV7-9 and J is TRBJ1-2; 9 bases are shared with TRBD1. V gave up 1 base and J gave up 6 bases; unmatched junction bases: 3. The CDR3 totals 14 residues. Germline-derived CDR1 and CDR2 are SEHNR and FQNEAQ (reference sequence).

The rearrangement uses TRBV11-2 and TRBJ2-1; 9 bases are shared with TRBD2. This CDR3 region has 14 residues. The germline V gene encodes CDR1 SGHAT and CDR2 FQNNGV. J gave up 10 bases and V 0 bases, and 4 bases lay outside the gene matches. In nucleotides, the CDR3 is TGTGCCAGCAGCTTAGAGGCGCGGGAGGGCGAGCAGTTCTTC. Protein product: CASSLEAREGEQFF.

The chain combines TRBV7-8 with TRBJ1-4; TRBD1 aligns across 7 bases. The CDR3 sequence is 15 residues long. J lost 5 bases, V lost 5 bases, and 8 bases had no gene match. Per the germline V gene, CDR1 is SGHVS and CDR2 is FQNEAQ. The CDR3 DNA sequence: TGTGCCAGCAGCCCAAACAGGGGTACCAATGAAAAACTGTTTTTT. Its protein is CASSPNRGTNEKLFF.

The V and J genes are TRBV5-4 and TRBJ2-7; the match to TRBD1 covers 9 bases. Per the germline V gene, CDR1 is SGHNT and CDR2 is YYREEE (reference sequence). Unmatched junction bases numbered 3, after V lost 1 base and J lost 1 base. The CDR3 spans 15 residues. Here the CDR3 DNA reads TGTGCCAGCAGCTTGATGGGACAGGGATCCTACGAGCAGTACTTC. It specifies CASSLMGQGSYEQYF.

The gene calls are TRBV19 and TRBJ1-2; 7 nucleotides align to TRBD1. CDR3 length: 15 residues. Germline V gives CDR1 LNHDA, CDR2 SQIVND (reference sequence). Trimming at V came to 6 bases and at J to 6 bases, leaving 13 bases not matched to a gene. The DNA for the CDR3 is TGTGCCAGTAGGTGGCAGGGGGTCCTATCTGATGGCTACACCTTC. It is translated as CASRWQGVLSDGYTF.

The V and J genes are TRBV6-5 and TRBJ1-3, with D unresolved. V gave up 2 bases and J gave up 2 bases, with 7 bases separating them. The CDR3 is 14 residues long. Germline values: CDR1 MNHEY, CDR2 SVGAGI. The CDR3 DNA reads TGTGCCAGCAGTTACACCACAGCTGGAAACACCATATATTTT. Protein product: CASSYTTAGNTIYF.

The rearrangement uses TRBV5-1 and TRBJ1-2; 8 positions match TRBD1. Losses at the gene ends were 4 bases for V and 3 bases for J; bases not matched to a gene: 23. The germline gives CDR1 SGHRS, CDR2 YFSETQ. The CDR3 spans 20 residues. The CDR3 DNA is TGCGCCAGCAGCCTCATATCAACTCGGGACAGGAGACCAGTGGACTATGGCTACACCTTC. The encoded protein is CASSLISTRDRRPVDYGYTF. The full variable domain, rest sourced from reference TRBV5-1 and TRBJ1-2, is KAGVTQTPRYLIKTRGQQVTLSCSPISGHRSVSWYQQTPGQGLQFLFEYFSETQRNKGNFPGRFSGRQFSNSRSEMNVSTLELGDSALYLCASSLISTRDRRPVDYGYTFGSGTRLTVV.

Worth noting for this clone: The junction departs from the called germline gene at one end, perhaps through a read error. The gene calls are TRBV19 and TRBJ2-4, with D hard to call. The CDR3 contains 11 residues. Germline CDR1 is LNHDA and CDR2 is SQIVND (reference sequence). In nucleotides, the CDR3 is TGTGCCAGTAGTTTAGATTACAGAATGTACTTC. Translated, it gives CASSLDYRMYF.

The V and J genes are TRBV7-2 and TRBJ1-1; D is ambiguous. This CDR3 has 11 amino acids. Germline V gene lookup returns CDR1 SGHTA and CDR2 FQGNSA. Trimming removed 3 bases from V and 7 bases from J, with 6 bases in between. Written as DNA, the CDR3 is TGTGCCAGCAGCTTCACTCGTGAAGCTTTCTTT. Amino acid sequence: CASSFTREAFF.

Concerning this clone: The same CDR3 can be traced to other DNA sequences in this sample. The gene calls are TRBV5-1 and TRBJ1-3, with D unresolved. Germline CDR1 is SGHRS and CDR2 is YFSETQ. Trimming stripped 4 bases from V and 4 bases from J, with 12 bases between. The CDR3 spans 14 residues. The CDR3 coding sequence is TGCGCCAGCAGCCGAGACACGCGCGGAAACACCATATATTTT. The encoded protein is CASSRDTRGNTIYF. The whole variable domain, filled in from reference TRBV5-1 and TRBJ1-3, reads KAGVTQTPRYLIKTRGQQVTLSCSPISGHRSVSWYQQTPGQGLQFLFEYFSETQRNKGNFPGRFSGRQFSNSRSEMNVSTLELGDSALYLCASSRDTRGNTIYFGEGSWLTVV.

The chain recombines TRBV2 with TRBJ1-6; 7 bases agree with TRBD1. Trimming at V came to 6 bases and at J to 6 bases, leaving 8 bases not matched to a gene. Germline V gene sequence: CDR1 SNHLY, CDR2 FYNNEI. The CDR3 has 15 residues. The CDR3 region has the DNA TGTGCCAGCAGAGCCACAGGGGTGACTAATTCACCCCTCCACTTT. This sequence encodes CASRATGVTNSPLHF.

The V call is TRBV5-1, the J call TRBJ2-1; TRBD2 is a possible D gene (6 bases). Germline V gives CDR1 SGHRS, CDR2 YFSETQ. This CDR3 has 15 amino acids. Trimming took 7 bases from V and 6 from J, leaving 20 bases between them. The CDR3 protein is CASHAWEAPSNEQFF. CDR3 coding DNA: TGCGCCAGCCATGCATGGGAGGCCCCGAGCAATGAGCAGTTCTTC. Using reference TRBV5-1 and TRBJ2-1 for the parts outside the CDR3, the full variable domain is KAGVTQTPRYLIKTRGQQVTLSCSPISGHRSVSWYQQTPGQGLQFLFEYFSETQRNKGNFPGRFSGRQFSNSRSEMNVSTLELGDSALYLCASHAWEAPSNEQFFGPGTRLTVL.

The chain has TRBV9 and TRBJ2-6, with TRBD2 as a possible D gene (5 bases). The CDR3 spans 17 residues. Germline V CDR1 and CDR2: SGDLS, YYNGEE. Trimming removed 1 base from V and 4 bases from J, with 15 bases in between. The chain's CDR3 is CASSVLPTGLGANVLTF. CDR3 in DNA: TGTGCCAGCAGCGTATTACCCACGGGGTTGGGGGCCAACGTCCTGACTTTC.

This chain uses TRBV7-9 with TRBJ2-1, with TRBD1 identical over 7 bases. The CDR3 has 15 residues. Germline values: CDR1 SEHNR, CDR2 FQNEAQ (reference sequence). The J segment lost 2 bases and the V segment lost 5 bases, leaving 6 bases of the junction unmatched. CDR3 in DNA: TGTGCCAGCAGCCTGATGACAGGGACCTACAATGAGCAGTTCTTC. This gives the protein CASSLMTGTYNEQFF.

The chain is built from TRBV9 and TRBJ1-3; 12 positions match TRBD1. The CDR3 length is 19 residues. The V segment lost 3 bases and the J segment 0 bases; nucleotides outside the gene matches: 10. CDR1 and CDR2 (germline): SGDLS, YYNGEE. The CDR3: CASSAPGQGAVSSGNTIYF. The CDR3 coding sequence is TGTGCCAGCAGCGCGCCGGGACAGGGGGCTGTAAGCTCTGGAAACACCATATATTTT.

The V call is TRBV18, the J call TRBJ1-4; D unclear. CDR3 length: 15 residues. V was cut by 3 bases and J by 4 bases, with 12 bases left in between. CDR1 and CDR2 from the germline V gene are KGHSH and LQKENI. The CDR3 DNA reads TGTGCCAGCTCACCTCCGGCGGGGTTTAATGAAAAACTGTTTTTT. Its protein product is CASSPPAGFNEKLFF.

V and J are TRBV29-1 and TRBJ2-5; tentative D call: TRBD2 (5 bases). CDR1 and CDR2 from the germline V gene are SQVTM and ANQGSEA. Between the trimmed V and J ends, which lost 4 bases and 4 bases, there was a span of 13 bases. The CDR3 totals 13 residues. Written as DNA, the CDR3 is TGCAGCGTTGCCGGGGTAATATCAGAGACCCAGTACTTC. It encodes CSVAGVISETQYF.

This clone was recorded only once. This chain joins TRBV4-2 and TRBJ2-3, with 8 nucleotides matching TRBD1. Trimming at V came to 6 bases and at J to 3 bases, leaving 5 bases not matched to a gene. Germline loops: CDR1 LGHNA, CDR2 YNFKEQ. The CDR3 is 14 amino acids. CDR3 in DNA: TGTGCCAGCAGAGACAGGGGCCGGACAGATACGCAGTATTTT. Amino acids: CASRDRGRTDTQYF.

This clone was detected once. CDR3: CASSSLEGETQYF. CDR3 DNA: TGTGCCAGCAGTTCATTGGAGGGGGAGACCCAGTACTTC. This chain uses TRBV28 with TRBJ2-5, with D possibly TRBD2 on 6 matching bases. The CDR3 covers 13 residues. Germline CDR1 MDHEN, CDR2 SYDVKM. The V end was cut by 4 bases, the J end by 5 bases, with 11 bases between. The variable domain in full, with the rest retrieved from reference TRBV28 and TRBJ2-5, is DVKVTQSSRYLVKRTGEKVFLECVQDMDHENMFWYRQDPGLGLRLIYFSYDVKMKEKGDIPEGYSVSREKKERFSLILESASTNQTSMYLCASSSLEGETQYFGPGTRLLVL.

The J gene is TRBJ1-5, the V gene TRBV2, with D perhaps matching TRBD1 (6 bases). The CDR3 runs to 14 residues. The V gene's germline CDR1 is SNHLY and CDR2 FYNNEI. The ends were cut back, 3 bases at V and 9 bases at J, with 15 bases in the middle. This chain's CDR3 is CASSEWGLFWPQHF. CDR3 DNA sequence: TGTGCCAGCAGTGAGTGGGGGCTGTTTTGGCCCCAGCATTTT.